The 23 T cell receptor beta chains presented below share a single source sample, sequenced in a study of human T cells and chemical hapten exposure. Stated time point: patch test 1, 2 weeks after DPC sensitization. Sample treatment: therapeutic diphenylcyclopropenone sensitization with weekly scalp DPC. TCRdb passed the RACE reads through MiXCR, listing each CDR3 protein once. The sample records around 69,000 distinct CDR3 sequences, 9.8% being singletons. The source was whole blood, collected in connection with sensitization to the hapten diphenylcyclopropenone (DPC). Receptor source: a woman aged 40 to 50 with alopecia areata. Some clones in this sample may be carry-over from other donors' samples.

V gene TRBV6-2 or TRBV6-3 combines with J gene TRBJ2-3; 9 nucleotides line up with TRBD2. Germline trimming cut 0 bases from V and 6 bases from J; bases unmatched to any gene: 13. The CDR3 has 18 residues. Germline CDR1 reads MNHEY; CDR2 reads SVGEGT. The CDR3 region is CASSYSLAGLLETDTQYF. Written as DNA, the CDR3 is TGTGCCAGCAGTTACTCGCTAGCGGGGTTACTGGAAACGGATACGCAGTATTTT.

Many counts were recorded for this clonotype. The genes are TRBV30 and TRBJ1-2; D not certain. Per the germline V gene, CDR1 is GTSNPN and CDR2 is SVGIG (reference sequence). V gave up 3 bases and J gave up 1 base, with 15 bases separating them. The CDR3 loop spans 15 amino acids. CDR3 coding DNA: TGTGCCTGGAGGGGCCTCTACGGTCTTAACTATGGCTACACCTTC. Translation gives CAWRGLYGLNYGYTF.

This clonotype was observed many times. The gene calls are TRBV12-5 and TRBJ2-5; no firm D call. Trimming cost V 2 bases and J 5 bases, with 6 bases left between them. Germline assignment: CDR1 LGHNT and CDR2 FRNRAP. This CDR3 is 12 amino acids long. CDR3 loop: CASGLNSETQYF. DNA for the CDR3: TGTGCTAGTGGTTTGAATTCGGAGACCCAGTACTTC.

The chain couples TRBV27 to TRBJ1-5, with D hard to call. This CDR3 has 12 amino acids. V lost 3 bases, J lost 5 bases, and 5 bases lay in between. Germline CDR1 and CDR2: MNHEY and SMNVEV (reference sequence). The CDR3 loop is CASSFPDQPQHF. CDR3 nucleotide sequence: TGTGCCAGCAGTTTCCCTGATCAGCCCCAGCATTTT.

This clonotype has more than one count but fewer than ten. CDR3 coding DNA: TGTGCCAGCAGCGTAGGGCCGGGGGTCTCCTACGAGCAGTACTTC. It yields the protein CASSVGPGVSYEQYF. The V and J genes are TRBV9 and TRBJ2-7; possibly TRBD2 for D (6 bases). Germline V lookup: CDR1 SGDLS, CDR2 YYNGEE. With 0 bases removed from V and 0 bases from J, the gap between germline ends came to 10 bases. The CDR3 has 15 residues.

This clonotype was observed a handful of times. The chain carries TRBV6-2 or TRBV6-3 and TRBJ1-5; 8 bases agree with TRBD1. Germline CDR1 is MNHEY and CDR2 is SVGEGT. V gave up 4 bases and J gave up 6 bases; unmatched junction bases: 8. This CDR3 contains 15 residues. In nucleotides, the CDR3 is TGTGCCAGCAGTTTCTGGACAGGGCCGACTCAGCCCCAGCATTTT. Its protein product is CASSFWTGPTQPQHF.

This clonotype was picked up many times. V and J are TRBV7-9 and TRBJ2-6, with D possibly matching TRBD1 (5 bases). Germline assignment: CDR1 SEHNR and CDR2 FQNEAQ (reference sequence). V lost 5 bases and J lost 4, with 18 bases in between. The CDR3 extends over 17 amino acids. CDR3 sequence reads: CASSGNIRGYGANVLTF. The CDR3 coding sequence is TGTGCCAGCAGCGGAAATATTAGGGGTTACGGGGCCAACGTCCTGACTTTC.

This clonotype was seen only a few times. V is TRBV5-1 and J is TRBJ2-1; 9 bases match TRBD2. V lost 0 bases and J lost 8; bases outside the gene matches: 6. CDR1 is SGHRS, CDR2 YFSETQ, per germline. The CDR3 is 15 amino acids. The CDR3 spells CASSLVSGGPHEQFF. The CDR3 nucleotides read TGCGCCAGCAGCTTGGTGAGCGGGGGGCCCCATGAGCAGTTCTTC.

The chain employs TRBV20-1 and TRBJ1-1, with D maybe TRBD1 (5 bases). Looked up from germline, CDR1 is DFQATT and CDR2 is SNEGSKA (reference sequence). The CDR3 has 14 amino acids. V was shortened by 7 bases and J by 3 bases, with 18 bases between the two germline ends. This CDR3 reads CSVSGSTQDTEAFF. In nucleotides, the CDR3 is TGCAGTGTGTCAGGGTCGACTCAGGACACTGAAGCTTTCTTT.

This clonotype was recorded many times. The chain couples TRBV27 to TRBJ2-7; the D call may be TRBD1 or TRBD2 (5 bases each). The germline CDR1 and CDR2 sequences are MNHEY and SMNVEV (reference sequence). The CDR3 runs 12 residues. Trimming removed 7 bases at V and 4 bases at J, with 11 bases between. The CDR3 is CASNLRGYEQYF. The CDR3 DNA sequence: TGTGCCAGCAACCTGAGGGGTTACGAGCAGTACTTC.

The chain carries TRBV10-2 and TRBJ2-1, with 13 bases identical to TRBD2. The germline CDR1 and CDR2 sequences are WSHSY and SAAADI. The V and J ends lost 6 bases and 8 bases, in that order; junction bases with no gene match: 7. The CDR3 has 15 amino acids. This CDR3 is CASRETSGGTYEQFF. The DNA of the CDR3 is TGCGCCAGCAGGGAGACTAGCGGGGGGACATATGAGCAGTTCTTC.

This clonotype was picked up a small number of times. This chain links TRBV5-6 with TRBJ1-2; the match to TRBD1 covers 7 bases. With V trimmed by 2 bases and J by 3 bases, 7 bases remained unmatched. Germline V gene sequence: CDR1 SGHDT, CDR2 YYEEEE. CDR3 length: 15 residues. This CDR3 reads CASSLGQAIYYGYTF. In DNA form, the CDR3 reads TGTGCCAGCAGCTTAGGACAGGCGATTTACTATGGCTACACCTTC. Based on the CDR3 plus reference TRBV5-6 and TRBJ1-2, the full variable domain is DAGVTQSPTHLIKTRGQQVTLRCSPKSGHDTVSWYQQALGQGPQFIFQYYEEEERQRGNFPDRFSGHQFPNYSSELNVNALLLGDSALYLCASSLGQAIYYGYTFGSGTRLTVV.

This clonotype was counted ten times or more. V usage is TRBV28 and J usage is TRBJ1-5, with D hard to call. CDR1 and CDR2 (germline): MDHEN, SYDVKM. The CDR3 runs 16 residues. Trimming pared 4 bases from V and 7 bases from J, leaving 20 bases between. CDR3: CASSSPLRASGQPQHF. The CDR3 DNA sequence: TGTGCCAGCAGTTCCCCTCTCCGGGCCTCGGGGCAGCCCCAGCATTTT.

This clonotype was counted at least ten times. The gene calls are TRBV18 and TRBJ2-3; no clear D gene. The V gene lost 2 bases and the J gene lost 0 bases, with 9 bases spanning the gap. CDR3 length: 15 amino acids. Per germline, CDR1 KGHSH and CDR2 LQKENI. This chain's CDR3 is CASSPATTSTDTQYF. CDR3 DNA sequence: TGTGCCAGCTCACCAGCCACAACTAGCACAGATACGCAGTATTTT.

There are many counts of this clonotype. The chain employs TRBV2 and TRBJ2-2; 9 bases match TRBD2. The ends lost 6 bases at V and 3 bases at J; junction bases unmatched: 5. This CDR3 has 15 amino acids. Germline-derived CDR1 and CDR2 are SNHLY and FYNNEI. DNA of the CDR3: TGTGCCAGCAGGCGGACTAGCGTTCACACCGGGGAGCTGTTTTTT. Translated, it gives CASRRTSVHTGELFF.

This clonotype was observed a handful of times. The chain recombines TRBV27 with TRBJ1-1; D perhaps matches TRBD1 (5 bases). In germline, CDR1 is MNHEY, CDR2 SMNVEV (reference sequence). Between the trimmed V and J ends, which lost 7 bases and 3 bases, there was a span of 9 bases. CDR3 size: 12 residues. The CDR3 loop reads CASKGVYTEAFF. The CDR3 region has the DNA TGTGCCAGCAAAGGGGTATACACTGAAGCTTTCTTT.

A single count supports this clonotype. The chain joins TRBV5-4 to TRBJ1-1, with D maybe TRBD1 (5 bases). CDR1 and CDR2 from the germline V gene are SGHNT and YYREEE (reference sequence). The V end was cut by 3 bases, the J end by 7 bases, with 19 bases between. The CDR3 covers 15 residues. The CDR3 nucleotides are TGTGCCAGCAGCTCCCAGGCGGGGGAGCTAGTTGAAGCTTTCTTT. This codes for CASSSQAGELVEAFF.

This clonotype was seen ten or more times. This sequence joins TRBV28 and TRBJ2-2, with 9 bases identical to TRBD1. V lost 5 bases and J lost 3; bases outside the gene matches: 1. CDR3 size: 14 residues. Per germline, CDR1 MDHEN and CDR2 SYDVKM. This chain's CDR3 is CASSTGGDTGELFF. For the CDR3, the DNA is TGTGCCAGCAGTACAGGGGGCGACACCGGGGAGCTGTTTTTT.

The sample holds many counts of this clonotype. The chain is built from TRBV5-1 and TRBJ1-1, with 7 nucleotides matching TRBD1. V gave up 3 bases and J gave up 4 bases; unmatched junction bases: 9. CDR1 and CDR2 (germline): SGHRS, YFSETQ. The CDR3 spans 15 residues. CDR3 bases: TGCGCCAGCAGCTCCTTTAGGACAGGCGGCACTGAAGCTTTCTTT. As protein: CASSSFRTGGTEAFF.

About this clonotype: This may be a read error, as it is one base from a much larger clone. V and J are TRBV10-3 and TRBJ2-1; the D is unclear. Germline V gene data show CDR1 as ENHRY and CDR2 as SYGVKD. CDR3 length: 17 residues. CDR3 loop: CATAPSILTPSYDEQFF. DNA for the CDR3: TGTGCCACCGCACCTTCCATCCTAACACCTTCCTACGATGAGCAGTTCTTC.

This clonotype has ten or more counts. The genes are TRBV7-9 and TRBJ1-5, with a tentative D call TRBD1 (5 bases). The CDR3 runs to 12 residues. CDR1 is SEHNR and CDR2 is FQNEAQ in the germline V gene (reference sequence). V lost 8 bases and J 2 bases, leaving 7 bases between the germline ends. The CDR3 region has the DNA TGTGCCAGCCAACAGGGCAATCAGCCCCAGCATTTT. Its translation is CASQQGNQPQHF.

V is TRBV28 and J is TRBJ2-1, with 15 bases identical to TRBD2. V was clipped by 5 bases and J by 2 bases; unmatched bases: 7. CDR1 MDHEN and CDR2 SYDVKM come from the germline V gene. The CDR3 spans 18 residues. The CDR3 sequence is CASSHGLAGGSAYNEQFF. DNA for the CDR3: TGTGCCAGCAGTCACGGACTAGCGGGGGGGAGCGCCTACAATGAGCAGTTCTTC. The entire variable domain, with the rest obtained from reference TRBV28 and TRBJ2-1, is as follows: DVKVTQSSRYLVKRTGEKVFLECVQDMDHENMFWYRQDPGLGLRLIYFSYDVKMKEKGDIPEGYSVSREKKERFSLILESASTNQTSMYLCASSHGLAGGSAYNEQFFGPGTRLTVL.

This clonotype was recorded many times. A read error may account for a junction end that differs from germline. This chain connects TRBV6-6 to TRBJ2-7; TRBD2 agrees at 8 bases. The germline V gene has CDR1 MNHNY and CDR2 SVGAGI (reference sequence). The CDR3 is 14 amino acids. The CDR3 loop is CASSNSGGLREQYF. In nucleotides, the CDR3 is TGTGCCAGCAGTAACTCGGGGGGGCTGAGAGAGCAGTACTTC.